A selection of T cell receptor beta chains follows, all from one sample in a study of blood T cell repertoires in COVID-19. The repertoire was sequenced with immunoSEQ multiplex PCR; TCRdb's copy has only in-frame clones and lacks some. The table shows over 200,000 clones, with 87% occurring only once. The specimen sequenced was peripheral blood. The origin of the receptors is a woman under 30 who had recovered from COVID-19. Each CDR3 is given with its conserved first and last residue. Fields, in order: V gene, D gene, J gene, CDR3 length, clone size, CDR3 DNA, CDR3 protein. D genes are given only for firm matches. Only part of the rows carry a size: once, few, many, or a class if the clone is expanded.

>TRBV4-2|TRBD1|TRBJ2-2|15|NA
TGTGCCAGCAGCGACAGGGAGCCGTTAGCCGGGGAGCTGTTTTTT
CASSDREPLAGELFF
>TRBV10-2|TRBD2|TRBJ2-7|14|NA
TGCGCCAGCACTAGAGCGGGAGGGCCGCACGAGCAGTACTTC
CASTRAGGPHEQYF
>TRBV4-1|TRBD2|TRBJ2-7|16|NA
TGCGCCAGCAGCCAAGGACGACTAGCGGAGGCTTACGAGCAGTACTTC
CASSQGRLAEAYEQYF
>TRBV5-1|NA|TRBJ2-6|20|NA
TGCGCCAGCAGCTTGGGGGGCACAGTAGGGGTTCCCTCTGGGGCCAACGTCCTGACTTTC
CASSLGGTVGVPSGANVLTF
>TRBV6-5|NA|TRBJ1-1|14|NA
TGTGCCAGCAGAACCGGGACACTGAACACTGAAGCTTTCTTT
CASRTGTLNTEAFF
>TRBV15|NA|TRBJ1-1|15|once
TGTGCCACCAGCAGAGATCGTGTTGGGCCCGCTGAAGCTTTCTTT
CATSRDRVGPAEAFF
>TRBV2|NA|TRBJ1-1|11|NA
TGTGCCAGCAGGATATTAGTTGAAGCTTTCTTT
CASRILVEAFF
>TRBV13|NA|TRBJ1-1|13|NA
TGTGCCAGCAGCTCAACAGGGTTTACTGAAGCTTTCTTT
CASSSTGFTEAFF
>TRBV6-5|TRBD1|TRBJ1-5|15|NA
TGTGCCAGCAGTTACCGGACAGGAGTGGATCAGCCCCAGCATTTT
CASSYRTGVDQPQHF
>TRBV2|TRBD1|TRBJ1-1|13|NA
TGTGCCAGCCCACAGGGGGGTGTCGCTGAAGCTTTCTTT
CASPQGGVAEAFF
>TRBV19|TRBD1|TRBJ1-2|16|NA
TGTGCCAGTAGTATCTTAAGGGACAGTACCTTCTATGGCTACACCTTC
CASSILRDSTFYGYTF
>TRBV18|NA|TRBJ2-5|13|NA
TGTGCCAGCTCAGCCGGGTACCAAGAGACCCAGTACTTC
CASSAGYQETQYF
>TRBV19|TRBD2|TRBJ2-1|14|NA
TGTGCCAGTAGTATCCTAGCGGGGTACAATGAGCAGTTCTTC
CASSILAGYNEQFF
>TRBV2|TRBD1|TRBJ1-6|18|NA
TGTGCCAGCAGTGAACTCAACAGGGGGCTCTCGACGAATTCACCCCTCCACTTT
CASSELNRGLSTNSPLHF
>TRBV5-6|NA|TRBJ1-3|12|NA
TGTGCCAGCAGCTTTGACGGGGACACCATATATTTT
CASSFDGDTIYF
>TRBV11-2|NA|TRBJ2-7|16|few
TGTGCCAGCAGCTTAGGAGACAGCTCCTTGGGGTACGAGCAGTACTTC
CASSLGDSSLGYEQYF
>TRBV19|NA|TRBJ2-7|16|NA
TGTGCCAGTAGTATAGAGTACCGGGACAACTCCTACGAGCAGTACTTC
CASSIEYRDNSYEQYF
>TRBV27|NA|TRBJ1-5|14|once
TGTGCCAGCAGTGTCCAGGGAAGGGGTCAGCCCCAGCATTTT
CASSVQGRGQPQHF
>TRBV18|TRBD1|TRBJ1-5|17|NA
TGTGCCAGCTCACTTTCTTCCGGGACAGGGGTAGGAGGGCCCCAGCATTTT
CASSLSSGTGVGGPQHF
>TRBV6-4|TRBD1|TRBJ2-2|15|many
TGTGCCAGCAGAGATGGGACAGTGAACACCGGGGAGCTGTTTTTT
CASRDGTVNTGELFF
>TRBV4-3|NA|TRBJ1-5|14|NA
TGCGCCAGCAGCCTGACCGAGGGCAATCAGCCCCAGCATTTT
CASSLTEGNQPQHF
>TRBV6-5|NA|TRBJ1-2|14|NA
TGTGCCAGCAGTTCGAACCGCTTTCGAGGAGGCTACACCTTC
CASSSNRFRGGYTF
>TRBV2|TRBD1|TRBJ2-4|15|NA
TGTGCCAGCAGATCGGGACAGGGGTTTAAGAACATTCAGTACTTC
CASRSGQGFKNIQYF
>TRBV23-1|NA|TRBJ1-1|16|NA
TGCGCCAGCAGTCACGCCGGGGACTGGCCGGAGGGTGAAGCTTTCTTT
CASSHAGDWPEGEAFF
>TRBV7-9|TRBD2|TRBJ2-7|15|NA
TGTGCCAGCAGCCTCCGGACTAGCGGGAGGGGTGAGCAGTACTTC
CASSLRTSGRGEQYF
>TRBV6-5|NA|TRBJ1-1|13|NA
TGTGCCAGCAGTTACGGGAGAAACACTGAAGCTTTCTTT
CASSYGRNTEAFF
>TRBV7-9|TRBD1|TRBJ2-7|15|NA
TGTGCCAGCAGCACCTCAGGGGGCCTCCCCTACGAGCAGTACTTC
CASSTSGGLPYEQYF
>TRBV6-2/TRBV6-3|TRBD2|TRBJ2-7|20|NA
TGTGCCAGCAGCCACTCCCTGACTAGCGGGAGGCCCTACACCCGCCACGAGCAGTACTTC
CASSHSLTSGRPYTRHEQYF
>TRBV7-8|NA|TRBJ2-2|16|NA
TGTGCCAGCAGCTTCCTTCGACTAGGGGACACCGGGGAGCTGTTTTTT
CASSFLRLGDTGELFF
>TRBV21-1|NA|TRBJ2-7|20|NA
TGTGCCAGCAGCAATTCGGATTTGGGGTTTCTAGCGCAAAAGCCCTACGAGCAGTACTTC
CASSNSDLGFLAQKPYEQYF
>TRBV7-9|TRBD1|TRBJ1-4|16|NA
TGTGCCAGCAGCAGAATACCGGGACAGGGTGGAGAAAAACTGTTTTTT
CASSRIPGQGGEKLFF
>TRBV5-6|NA|TRBJ2-7|15|NA
TGTGCCAGCAGCATCGGGACACCACACTACTACGAGCAGTACTTC
CASSIGTPHYYEQYF
>TRBV27|TRBD1|TRBJ2-7|14|NA
TGTGCCAGCAGTTTTAGCGACAGGGTCTACGAGCAGTACTTC
CASSFSDRVYEQYF
>TRBV10-3|TRBD1|TRBJ2-7|13|NA
TGTGCCATCAGTGATCTACAGGGGTACGAGCAGTACTTC
CAISDLQGYEQYF
>TRBV4-1|NA|TRBJ1-2|18|NA
TGCGCCAGCAGCCAAGCGGGCAGGGGCGAACGTGATGACTATGGCTACACCTTC
CASSQAGRGERDDYGYTF
>TRBV28|NA|TRBJ1-4|15|NA
TGTGCCAGCTCATTCGGGGGAAGTGGATATGAAAAACTGTTTTTT
CASSFGGSGYEKLFF
>TRBV30|NA|TRBJ1-3|14|NA
TGTGCCTGGGGGCCCGGCGGATCTGGAAACACCATATATTTT
CAWGPGGSGNTIYF
>TRBV5-6|NA|TRBJ1-4|15|NA
TGTGCCAGCAGCTTGGGTGTGACAAGGCCGGAAAAACTGTTTTTT
CASSLGVTRPEKLFF
>TRBV11-3|TRBD1|TRBJ2-7|13|NA
TGTGCCAGCAGCGATACAGGGGCGGACGAGCAGTACTTC
CASSDTGADEQYF
>TRBV29-1|NA|TRBJ1-2|14|NA
TGCAGCACAATTACACCACAGAGAGAACATGGCTACACCTTC
CSTITPQREHGYTF
>TRBV19|TRBD2|TRBJ2-1|15|NA
TGTGCCAGTAGTAAGACTAGCGGGAGGGCCCATGAGCAGTTCTTC
CASSKTSGRAHEQFF
>TRBV4-3|NA|TRBJ1-3|20|NA
TGCGCCAGCAGCCAAGATTACGGGGGAGGGCGGCTAGTCTCTGGAAACACCATATATTTT
CASSQDYGGGRLVSGNTIYF
>TRBV19|NA|TRBJ1-6|15|NA
TGTGCCAGTAGTATGCAGGGCCTTCATAATTCACCCCTCCACTTT
CASSMQGLHNSPLHF